The present entry profiles one T cell receptor beta chain with its context. The CDR3 spans 17 residues. The germline V gene encodes CDR1 SGDLS and CDR2 YYNGEE. Trimming shortened V by 2 bases and J by 3 bases, and 17 bases separated the two germline ends. Genomic DNA was employed as the template in profiling TCR beta VDJ and CDR3. TCRdb analysed the reads with MiXCR anew, one entry per CDR3 protein. The sample consists of some 190,000 distinct CDR3 sequences, approximately 45% of them appearing once. This sample was included in a study of CD8+CD57+ T cells in acquired aplastic anemia. Study as a whole: In CD4+ cells, healthy donors produced an average of approximately 11 million reads.

The sequence was collected from a human donor in good health. The sequencing input was sorted CD4+, CD8+, or CD8+CD57+ T cells (not recorded which) from PBMCs. This chain uses TRBV9 with TRBJ1-4, with D possibly being TRBD1 (5 bases). The CDR3 nucleotides read TGTGCCAGCAGCGTGGGGGGGAGTGGAGCCTCTAATGAAAAACTGTTTTTT. Encoded protein: CASSVGGSGASNEKLFF.